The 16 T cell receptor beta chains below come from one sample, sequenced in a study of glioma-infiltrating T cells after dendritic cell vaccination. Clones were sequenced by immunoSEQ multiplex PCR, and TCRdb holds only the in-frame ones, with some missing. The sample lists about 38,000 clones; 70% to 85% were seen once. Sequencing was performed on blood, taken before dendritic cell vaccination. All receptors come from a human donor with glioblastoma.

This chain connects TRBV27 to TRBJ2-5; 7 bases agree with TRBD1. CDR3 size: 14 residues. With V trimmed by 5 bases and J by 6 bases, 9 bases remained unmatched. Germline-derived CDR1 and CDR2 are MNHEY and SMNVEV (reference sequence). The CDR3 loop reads CASSTQQGPKTQYF. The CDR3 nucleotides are TGTGCCAGCAGTACCCAACAGGGGCCGAAGACCCAGTACTTC.

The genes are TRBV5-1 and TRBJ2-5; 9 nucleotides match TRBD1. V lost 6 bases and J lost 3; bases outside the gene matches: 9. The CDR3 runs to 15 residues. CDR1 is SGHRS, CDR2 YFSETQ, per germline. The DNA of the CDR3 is TGCGCCAGCACTATTTTGGGGACAGGGAAAGAGACCCAGTACTTC. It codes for CASTILGTGKETQYF.

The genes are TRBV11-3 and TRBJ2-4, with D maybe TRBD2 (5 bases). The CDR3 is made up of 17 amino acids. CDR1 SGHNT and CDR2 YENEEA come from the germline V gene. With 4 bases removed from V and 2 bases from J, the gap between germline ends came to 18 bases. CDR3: CASSWGELRAPKNIQYF. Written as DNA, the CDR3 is TGTGCCAGCAGCTGGGGAGAACTCCGGGCCCCCAAAAACATTCAGTACTTC.

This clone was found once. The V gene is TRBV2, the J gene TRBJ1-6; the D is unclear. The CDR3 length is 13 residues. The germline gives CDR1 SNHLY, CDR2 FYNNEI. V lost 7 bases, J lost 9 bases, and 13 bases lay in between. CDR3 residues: CASTVGLGSPLHF. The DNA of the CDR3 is TGTGCCAGCACCGTCGGACTCGGTTCACCCCTCCACTTT.

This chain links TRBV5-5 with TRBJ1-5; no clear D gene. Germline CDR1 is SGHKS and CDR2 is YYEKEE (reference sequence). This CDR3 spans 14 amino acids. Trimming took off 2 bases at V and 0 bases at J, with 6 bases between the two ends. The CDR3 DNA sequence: TGTGCCAGCAGCTTTGCACTTAGCAATCAGCCCCAGCATTTT. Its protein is CASSFALSNQPQHF. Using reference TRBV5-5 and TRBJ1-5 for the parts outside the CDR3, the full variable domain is DAGVTQSPTHLIKTRGQQVTLRCSPISGHKSVSWYQQVLGQGPQFIFQYYEKEERGRGNFPDRFSARQFPNYSSELNVNALLLGDSALYLCASSFALSNQPQHFGDGTRLSIL.

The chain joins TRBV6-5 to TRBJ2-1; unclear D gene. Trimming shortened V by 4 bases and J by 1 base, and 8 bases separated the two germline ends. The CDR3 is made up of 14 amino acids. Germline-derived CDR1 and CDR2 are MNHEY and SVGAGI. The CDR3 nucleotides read TGTGCCAGCAGTTCCGGAGATTCCTACAATGAGCAGTTCTTC. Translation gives CASSSGDSYNEQFF.

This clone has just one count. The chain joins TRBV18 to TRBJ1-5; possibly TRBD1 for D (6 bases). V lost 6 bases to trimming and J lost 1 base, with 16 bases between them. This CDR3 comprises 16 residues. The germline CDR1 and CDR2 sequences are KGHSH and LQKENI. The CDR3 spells CASSPNRAPSNQPQHF. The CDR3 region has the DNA TGTGCCAGCTCGCCCAACAGGGCCCCCAGCAATCAGCCCCAGCATTTT.

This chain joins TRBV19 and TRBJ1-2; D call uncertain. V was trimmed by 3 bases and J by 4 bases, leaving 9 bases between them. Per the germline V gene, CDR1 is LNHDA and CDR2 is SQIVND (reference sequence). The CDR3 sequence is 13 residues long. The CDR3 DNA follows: TGTGCCAGTAGTATCCCGGGTGTCTATGGCTACACCTTC. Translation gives CASSIPGVYGYTF.

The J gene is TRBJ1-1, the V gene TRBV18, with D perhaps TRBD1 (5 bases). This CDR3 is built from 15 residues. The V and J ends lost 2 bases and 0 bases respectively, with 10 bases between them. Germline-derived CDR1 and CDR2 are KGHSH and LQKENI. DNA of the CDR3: TGTGCCAGCTCACCAGCCAGGGATTTGAACACTGAAGCTTTCTTT. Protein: CASSPARDLNTEAFF.

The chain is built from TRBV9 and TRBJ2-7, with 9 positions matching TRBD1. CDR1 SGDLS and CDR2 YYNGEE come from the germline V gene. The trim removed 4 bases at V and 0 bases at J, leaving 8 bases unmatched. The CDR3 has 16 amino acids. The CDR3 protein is CASSPWDRARSYEQYF. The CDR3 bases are TGTGCCAGCAGCCCCTGGGACAGGGCGCGCTCCTACGAGCAGTACTTC.

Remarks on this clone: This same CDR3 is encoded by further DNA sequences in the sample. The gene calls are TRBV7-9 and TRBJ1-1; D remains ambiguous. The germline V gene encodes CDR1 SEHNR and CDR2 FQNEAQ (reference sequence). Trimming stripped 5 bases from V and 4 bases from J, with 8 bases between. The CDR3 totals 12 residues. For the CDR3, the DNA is TGTGCCAGCAGCCGTTATTCCACTGAAGCTTTCTTT. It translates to CASSRYSTEAFF.

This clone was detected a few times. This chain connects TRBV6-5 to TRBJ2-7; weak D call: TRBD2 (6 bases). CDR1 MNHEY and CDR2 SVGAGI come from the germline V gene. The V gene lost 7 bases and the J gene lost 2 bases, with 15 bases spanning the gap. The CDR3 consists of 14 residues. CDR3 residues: CASTRDFQPYEQYF. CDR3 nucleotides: TGTGCCAGCACCCGGGACTTCCAACCCTACGAGCAGTACTTC.

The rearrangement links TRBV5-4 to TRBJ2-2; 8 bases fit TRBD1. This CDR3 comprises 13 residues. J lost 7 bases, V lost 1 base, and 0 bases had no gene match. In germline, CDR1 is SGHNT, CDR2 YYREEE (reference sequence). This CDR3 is CASSLTGGGELFF. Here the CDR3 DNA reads TGTGCCAGCAGCTTGACAGGGGGCGGGGAGCTGTTTTTT. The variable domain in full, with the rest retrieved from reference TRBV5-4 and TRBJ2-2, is ETGVTQSPTHLIKTRGQQVTLRCSSQSGHNTVSWYQQALGQGPQFIFQYYREEENGRGNFPPRFSGLQFPNYSSELNVNALELDDSALYLCASSLTGGGELFFGEGSRLTVL.

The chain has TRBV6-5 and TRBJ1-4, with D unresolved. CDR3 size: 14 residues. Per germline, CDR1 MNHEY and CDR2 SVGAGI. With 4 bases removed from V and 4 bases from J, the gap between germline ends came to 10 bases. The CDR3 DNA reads TGTGCCAGCAGTTCCGACACCCGTAATGAAAAACTGTTTTTT. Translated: CASSSDTRNEKLFF.

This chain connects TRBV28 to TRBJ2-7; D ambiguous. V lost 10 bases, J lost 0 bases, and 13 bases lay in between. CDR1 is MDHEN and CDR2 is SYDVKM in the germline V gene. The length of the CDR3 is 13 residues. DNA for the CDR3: TGTGCCACCGCAGACTGGAGCTCCTACGAGCAGTACTTC. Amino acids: CATADWSSYEQYF.

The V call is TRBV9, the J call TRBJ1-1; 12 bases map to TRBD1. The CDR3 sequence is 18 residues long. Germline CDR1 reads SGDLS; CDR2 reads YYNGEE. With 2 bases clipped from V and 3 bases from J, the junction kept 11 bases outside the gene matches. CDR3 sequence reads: CASSVGLGDRGRDTEAFF. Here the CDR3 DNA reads TGTGCCAGCAGCGTGGGGCTCGGGGACAGGGGGCGCGACACTGAAGCTTTCTTT. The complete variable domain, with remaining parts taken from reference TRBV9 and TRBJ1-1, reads DSGVTQTPKHLITATGQRVTLRCSPRSGDLSVYWYQQSLDQGLQFLIQYYNGEERAKGNILERFSAQQFPDLHSELNLSSLELGDSALYFCASSVGLGDRGRDTEAFFGQGTRLTVV.